This T cell receptor (beta chain) was sequenced during a study of cytomegalovirus exposure and HLA in healthy donors. Across the study: Most donors, just over 80% of a few hundred genotyped, fell in the Caucasian-associated ancestry cluster.

About this clone: The antigen is undetermined.

General study findings and limits: A prior analysis recorded that most TCR beta V segments were productive about 87% or about 30% of the time. One later analysis reportedly identified an Asian-associated ancestry cluster that showed fewer N-insertions than the roughly 720-donor mean. Most observed TCR sequences were rare, whereas some public TCRs were detected in many donors.

PCR employed 60 Vbeta and 13 Jbeta primers. Assay: immunoSEQ multiplex PCR; the TCRdb copy retains only in-frame clones and omits some. This listing includes 25,000 to 35,000 clones. This sequence was found in a woman in her thirties or forties in good health and CMV-seropositive. The sample was PBMCs.

CDR3 protein: CSVEAHRGRAEAFF. The CDR3 nucleotides read TGCAGCGTTGAAGCACACAGGGGACGCGCGGAAGCTTTCTTT. The chain is built from TRBV29-1 and TRBJ1-1, with 7 bases lining up with TRBD1. This CDR3 spans 14 amino acids. The germline V gene encodes CDR1 SQVTM and CDR2 ANQGSEA. Trimming cost V 1 base and J 8 bases; bases outside gene matches: 10.